The rows below give T cell receptor beta chains drawn from one sample of a study of T-cell reconstitution after alpha-beta-depleted transplantation in children. TCRdb re-called the PCR reads through MiXCR, storing one row per CDR3 protein. Counted here are about a million distinct CDR3 sequences, about 29% occurring once; the ten biggest clones make up over 25%. Source: PBMCs, mostly from graft donor cells, taken 360 days after TCRalphabeta/CD19-depleted stem cell transplant. These receptor sequences come from a boy younger than two who had a stem cell transplant for SCID, so the T cells may come from the graft donor. Both conserved end residues are part of each CDR3. Each record gives: J gene, V gene, D gene, clone size, CDR3 DNA, CDR3 protein. The D gene is left open where the match is weak. The size field is filled for only some rows; it gives once, few, many or a size class.

J: TRBJ2-5; V: TRBV5-5; D: TRBD2; size: many; DNA: TGTGCCAGCAGCTTCCTAGCGGGACAAGAGACCCAGTACTTC; CDR3: CASSFLAGQETQYF
J: TRBJ2-2; V: TRBV5-5; D: -; size: -; DNA: TGTGCCAGCAGGTTCGGGGTAGGGCCCCCCGGGGAGCTGTTTTTT; CDR3: CASRFGVGPPGELFF
J: TRBJ2-1; V: TRBV9; D: -; size: -; DNA: TGTGCCAGCAGCGCCCTCTCCGGGGGAATCTACAATGAGCAGTTCTTC; CDR3: CASSALSGGIYNEQFF
J: TRBJ2-3; V: TRBV11-2; D: TRBD2; size: -; DNA: TGTGCCAGCAGCTCCGTAGGGACCGGACTAGCGGGGGGTGGAAGCACAGATACGCAGTATTTT; CDR3: CASSSVGTGLAGGGSTDTQYF
J: TRBJ2-5; V: TRBV3-1; D: TRBD2; size: few; DNA: TGTGCCAGCAGCCAAGATCGGTCGGGAGGAGAGACCCAGTACTTC; CDR3: CASSQDRSGGETQYF
J: TRBJ2-3; V: TRBV24-1; D: TRBD1; size: -; DNA: TGTGCCACCGCAGGGGGACAGGGACCGAAAAATACGCAGTATTTT; CDR3: CATAGGQGPKNTQYF
J: TRBJ2-1; V: TRBV4-2; D: TRBD1; size: -; DNA: TGTGCCAGCAGCCAAGATCCTCAGGGGACAGACATTTACAATGAGCAGTTCTTC; CDR3: CASSQDPQGTDIYNEQFF
J: TRBJ2-7; V: TRBV5-4; D: -; size: once; DNA: TGTGCCAGCAGCTTGGAGGGCAGCCGAAAGTACTTC; CDR3: CASSLEGSRKYF
J: TRBJ1-6; V: TRBV28; D: TRBD1; size: once; DNA: TGTGCCAGCAGTTTTCGGGACAGGGGTCTTAATTCACCCCTCCACTTT; CDR3: CASSFRDRGLNSPLHF
J: TRBJ1-2; V: TRBV5-1; D: TRBD1; size: -; DNA: TGCGCCAGCAGCCATTCATCCGACAGGGGCTATGGCTACACCTTC; CDR3: CASSHSSDRGYGYTF
J: TRBJ2-1; V: TRBV7-3; D: TRBD2; size: -; DNA: TGTGCCAGCAGCTTGGTGACTAGCGTAGTCCACAATGAGCAGTTCTTC; CDR3: CASSLVTSVVHNEQFF
J: TRBJ2-1; V: TRBV5-1; D: TRBD2; size: few; DNA: TGCGCCAGCAGCGTCCGGCCAGCGGGGGTCAACAATGAGCAGTTCTTC; CDR3: CASSVRPAGVNNEQFF
J: TRBJ2-1; V: TRBV11-1; D: TRBD1; size: -; DNA: TGTGCCAGCAGCCTCGGGTTAGTCCGGGACAGGGCGGTCAATGAGCAGTTCTTC; CDR3: CASSLGLVRDRAVNEQFF
J: TRBJ2-2; V: TRBV29-1; D: -; size: -; DNA: TGCAGCGTTGTGGAACAGGCAAACACCGGGGAGCTGTTTTTT; CDR3: CSVVEQANTGELFF
J: TRBJ2-2; V: TRBV2; D: -; size: once; DNA: TGTGCCAGCAGGCAGGTTGGGGGAACCACCGGGGAGCTGTTTTTT; CDR3: CASRQVGGTTGELFF
J: TRBJ2-1; V: TRBV27; D: -; size: few; DNA: TGTGCCAGCAGTTTGACAGAGAACGGCAATGAGCAGTTCTTC; CDR3: CASSLTENGNEQFF
J: TRBJ2-7; V: TRBV7-6; D: TRBD1; size: -; DNA: TGTGCCAGCAGCTTGATGGACAGGGGAACCGAGCAGTACTTC; CDR3: CASSLMDRGTEQYF
J: TRBJ1-5; V: TRBV20-1; D: TRBD1; size: -; DNA: TGCAGTGCGCCGTACAGGGGGCCCCAGCATTTT; CDR3: CSAPYRGPQHF
J: TRBJ2-5; V: TRBV28; D: -; size: -; DNA: TGTGCCAGCAGTCGGACCGGACCATGGACCCAGTACTTC; CDR3: CASSRTGPWTQYF
J: TRBJ2-7; V: TRBV29-1; D: -; size: few; DNA: TGCAGCGTTGTTTTAGGGTACTACGAGCAGTACTTC; CDR3: CSVVLGYYEQYF
J: TRBJ2-3; V: TRBV20-1; D: -; size: -; DNA: TGCAGTGCTAGTCCGGCGGGTTTTGAGGCCGGCACAGATACGCAGTATTTT; CDR3: CSASPAGFEAGTDTQYF
J: TRBJ2-3; V: TRBV11-2; D: -; size: -; DNA: TGTGCCAGCAGCTCCGGACCCGGGGGACTCCCTTCAGATACGCAGTATTTT; CDR3: CASSSGPGGLPSDTQYF
J: TRBJ2-5; V: TRBV10-3; D: -; size: few; DNA: TGTGCCGCTCGGAGGGACATGCGGGAGACCCAGTACTTC; CDR3: CAARRDMRETQYF
J: TRBJ1-3; V: TRBV30; D: -; size: -; DNA: TGTGCCTGGAGTGTAGGCAGGTACTCTGGAAACACCATATATTTT; CDR3: CAWSVGRYSGNTIYF
J: TRBJ2-2; V: TRBV5-1; D: TRBD1; size: -; DNA: TGCGCCAGCAGCCAACGGACAGGGACCGGGGAGCTGTTTTTT; CDR3: CASSQRTGTGELFF
J: TRBJ2-7; V: TRBV29-1; D: TRBD1; size: -; DNA: TGCAGCGTTGAAGATAAGGCAGGGGGTACCTACGAGCAGTACTTC; CDR3: CSVEDKAGGTYEQYF
J: TRBJ2-1; V: TRBV7-2; D: -; size: many; DNA: TGTGCCAGCAGGTACGGGGGGGACAGCTCCTACAATGAGCAGTTCTTC; CDR3: CASRYGGDSSYNEQFF
J: TRBJ2-7; V: TRBV11-1; D: TRBD2; size: -; DNA: TGTGCCAGCAGCGCCACTAGCGCGGAGCAGTACTTC; CDR3: CASSATSAEQYF
J: TRBJ2-3; V: TRBV2; D: -; size: -; DNA: TGTGCCAGCGGGTGGGGGATAGATACGCAGTATTTT; CDR3: CASGWGIDTQYF
J: TRBJ1-2; V: TRBV9; D: -; size: -; DNA: TGTGCCAGCAGCGCCGTTGGGGTCCCTAACTATGGCTACACCTTC; CDR3: CASSAVGVPNYGYTF
J: TRBJ2-6; V: TRBV10-3; D: -; size: -; DNA: TGTGCCATCGGGACCATGGGCTCTGGGGCCAACGTCCTGACTTTC; CDR3: CAIGTMGSGANVLTF
J: TRBJ2-1; V: TRBV5-5; D: -; size: few; DNA: TGTGCCAGCAGCTTGGCCCAGGATTTCGGCGAGCAGTTCTTC; CDR3: CASSLAQDFGEQFF
J: TRBJ1-2; V: TRBV10-3; D: -; size: few; DNA: TGTGCCATCAGGGACATAAGACAGGACTATGGCTACACCTTC; CDR3: CAIRDIRQDYGYTF
J: TRBJ2-3; V: TRBV7-9; D: TRBD2; size: -; DNA: TGTGCCAGCAGCTTGGCAGCGGGGGGCAACACAGATACGCAGTATTTT; CDR3: CASSLAAGGNTDTQYF
J: TRBJ2-5; V: TRBV6-2/TRBV6-3; D: -; size: few; DNA: TGTGCCAGCAGTTATAACGCGGTAGGAGAGACCCAGTACTTC; CDR3: CASSYNAVGETQYF
J: TRBJ2-1; V: TRBV5-1; D: -; size: -; DNA: TGCGCCAGCAGCTGGCCGCCGATCCGGAGCGGGTCCTACAATGAGCAGTTCTTC; CDR3: CASSWPPIRSGSYNEQFF
J: TRBJ2-1; V: TRBV5-1; D: TRBD2; size: -; DNA: TGCGCCAGCAGCCCAAACGCTCTGCTAGCGGGGGGACTCTACAATGAGCAGTTCTTC; CDR3: CASSPNALLAGGLYNEQFF
J: TRBJ2-7; V: TRBV7-2; D: -; size: few; DNA: TGTGCCAGCAGCTCCCGGTGGACTGTACTCTACGAGCAGTACTTC; CDR3: CASSSRWTVLYEQYF
J: TRBJ2-1; V: TRBV7-9; D: TRBD2; size: -; DNA: TGTGCCAGCAGCTTAGTTAGCGGGGGGGCCATTAATGAGCAGTTCTTC; CDR3: CASSLVSGGAINEQFF
J: TRBJ2-2; V: TRBV7-8; D: -; size: -; DNA: TGTGCCAGCAGCTTCAGAGCCGGGACCGCGAACACCGGGGAGCTGTTTTTT; CDR3: CASSFRAGTANTGELFF
J: TRBJ2-5; V: TRBV29-1; D: -; size: -; DNA: TGCAGCGTTGTTCCAGTAGAAGAGACCCAGTACTTC; CDR3: CSVVPVEETQYF
J: TRBJ2-5; V: TRBV28; D: -; size: few; DNA: TGTGCCAGCAAGGTTTCTTTCCTAGGGACCCAGTACTTC; CDR3: CASKVSFLGTQYF
J: TRBJ2-3; V: TRBV6-4; D: -; size: few; DNA: TGCCCCTTGCAGGGGACAGATACGCAGTATTTT; CDR3: CPLQGTDTQYF
J: TRBJ1-1; V: TRBV7-2; D: -; size: few; DNA: TGTGCCAGCAGATTACAGGGTTATCTGAACACTGAAGCTTTCTTT; CDR3: CASRLQGYLNTEAFF
J: TRBJ2-1; V: TRBV28; D: -; size: few; DNA: TGTGCCAGCAGTTTTCCCCTCTCAGGGCGGCGGGACAATGAGCAGTTCTTC; CDR3: CASSFPLSGRRDNEQFF
J: TRBJ2-6; V: TRBV28; D: -; size: few; DNA: TGTGCCAGCACAGTGACTGGGGCCAACGTCCTGACTTTC; CDR3: CASTVTGANVLTF
J: TRBJ2-7; V: TRBV20-1; D: -; size: few; DNA: TGCAGTGCTAAAAGCCCATTGGAGGGCGAGCAGTACTTC; CDR3: CSAKSPLEGEQYF
J: TRBJ2-1; V: TRBV10-2; D: -; size: many; DNA: TGCGCCAGCAGTGTTCGTATCTCCTACAATGAGCAGTTCTTC; CDR3: CASSVRISYNEQFF
J: TRBJ2-2; V: TRBV5-1; D: TRBD1; size: -; DNA: TGCGCCAGCAGCGGGAGGACAGGGTCAGGCGGGGAGCTGTTTTTT; CDR3: CASSGRTGSGGELFF
J: TRBJ2-1; V: TRBV6-5; D: TRBD2; size: -; DNA: TGTGCCAGCAGTTACTCCATAGCTAGCGGGGATGGCAATGAGCAGTTCTTC; CDR3: CASSYSIASGDGNEQFF
J: TRBJ1-5; V: TRBV15; D: TRBD1; size: -; DNA: TGTGCCACCGAAAAACGGACAGGGGCAAATAGCAATCAGCCCCAGCATTTT; CDR3: CATEKRTGANSNQPQHF
J: TRBJ2-1; V: TRBV12-3/TRBV12-4; D: -; size: -; DNA: TGTGCCAGCAGTTTAAACGGCGCAGAGCAGTTCTTC; CDR3: CASSLNGAEQFF
J: TRBJ2-1; V: TRBV28; D: TRBD2; size: many; DNA: TGTGCCAGCAGTTTAGGACTAGCGGGGAGGGATGAGCAGTTCTTC; CDR3: CASSLGLAGRDEQFF
J: TRBJ2-7; V: TRBV5-5; D: TRBD1; size: few; DNA: TGTGCCAGCAGCCGGGGACAGACCAGCTCCTACGAGCAGTACTTC; CDR3: CASSRGQTSSYEQYF
J: TRBJ2-2; V: TRBV6-1; D: -; size: -; DNA: TGTGCCAGCAGCACAGAGGTCGTGAACACCGGGGAGCTGTTTTTT; CDR3: CASSTEVVNTGELFF